These T cell receptor beta chains were read from a single sample in a study of identical twins. MiXCR was run by TCRdb on the 5' RACE reads, yielding one entry per CDR3 protein. The repertoire holds about 810,000 distinct CDR3 sequences, with roughly an eighth as singletons. A further study also used this sample, focusing on yellow fever vaccine responses in identical twins.

Sequencing was performed on PBMCs. The receptors here all came from a woman between 18 and 30 years old in good health. Both conserved end residues are part of each CDR3. D genes are given only for firm matches. Only part of the rows carry a size: once, few, many, or a class if the clone is expanded.

abundance | j_gene | v_gene | len | d_gene | CDR3aa | CDR3nt
- | TRBJ2-5 | TRBV15 | 13 | - | CATSMERQETQYF | TGTGCCACCAGCATGGAGCGGCAAGAGACCCAGTACTTC
many | TRBJ2-7 | TRBV12-3/TRBV12-4 | 15 | TRBD2 | CASSEAGGPSYEQYF | TGTGCCAGCAGTGAAGCGGGAGGGCCGTCCTACGAGCAGTACTTC
many | TRBJ1-2 | TRBV5-1 | 16 | TRBD1 | CASSSDWEGADYGYTF | TGCGCCAGCAGCTCCGATTGGGAGGGGGCAGACTATGGCTACACCTTC
few | TRBJ2-6 | TRBV20-1 | 17 | TRBD2 | CSARDLGSGAGANVLTF | TGCAGTGCTAGAGATCTTGGTAGCGGGGCTGGGGCCAACGTCCTGACTTTC
few | TRBJ1-5 | TRBV5-6 | 16 | - | CASSARHRNRNQPQHF | TGTGCCAGCAGCGCAAGGCACAGAAACCGCAATCAGCCCCAGCATTTT
many | TRBJ2-1 | TRBV15 | 13 | - | CATSRERVGEQFF | TGTGCCACCAGCAGGGAGCGGGTGGGTGAGCAGTTCTTC
- | TRBJ2-7 | TRBV20-1 | 15 | TRBD2 | CSAVLRLAGDYEQYF | TGCAGTGCTGTCCTCAGGCTAGCGGGAGATTACGAGCAGTACTTC
few | TRBJ1-1 | TRBV7-9 | 16 | TRBD1 | CASSPLGQGAGTEAFF | TGTGCCAGCAGCCCCCTGGGACAGGGGGCTGGAACTGAAGCTTTCTTT
few | TRBJ2-1 | TRBV5-1 | 15 | TRBD2 | CASSLGASGDNEQFF | TGCGCCAGCAGCTTGGGGGCTAGCGGAGACAATGAGCAGTTCTTC
- | TRBJ2-1 | TRBV29-1 | 14 | - | CSGEDGTYANEQFF | TGCAGCGGAGAAGACGGAACATACGCCAATGAGCAGTTCTTC
- | TRBJ2-7 | TRBV2 | 15 | - | CASSTSRVWGYEQYF | TGTGCCAGCAGCACCTCAAGGGTTTGGGGTTACGAGCAGTACTTC
once | TRBJ2-7 | TRBV7-9 | 15 | TRBD1 | CASSLTTGSTYEQYF | TGTGCCAGCAGCTTAACGACAGGGTCCACCTACGAGCAGTACTTC
few | TRBJ1-4 | TRBV5-5 | 14 | - | CASSFGQYLEKLFF | TGTGCCAGCAGCTTCGGACAGTACCTGGAGAAACTGTTTTTT
- | TRBJ2-1 | TRBV9 | 17 | TRBD2 | CASSRYSGRAGGDEQFF | TGTGCCAGCAGCAGGTATAGCGGGAGGGCCGGGGGCGATGAGCAGTTCTTC
many | TRBJ2-3 | TRBV12-3/TRBV12-4 | 13 | - | CASRQGSTDTQYF | TGTGCCAGCAGGCAGGGTAGCACAGATACGCAGTATTTT
few | TRBJ2-7 | TRBV5-1 | 13 | - | CASGGGTSYEQYF | TGCGCCAGCGGGGGGGGCACCTCCTACGAGCAGTACTTC
- | TRBJ2-5 | TRBV7-8 | 16 | - | CASSLVPGRDVETQYF | TGTGCCAGCAGCTTAGTTCCGGGCAGGGACGTGGAGACCCAGTACTTC
many | TRBJ2-2 | TRBV20-1 | 15 | TRBD2 | CSARVAGGNTGELFF | TGCAGTGCTAGGGTAGCGGGGGGGAACACCGGGGAGCTGTTTTTT
few | TRBJ2-1 | TRBV7-9 | 12 | - | CASSLDIDEQFF | TGTGCCAGCAGCTTAGATATAGATGAGCAGTTCTTC
few | TRBJ2-1 | TRBV20-1 | 14 | - | CSANRGGSYNEQFF | TGCAGTGCTAACAGGGGGGGCTCCTACAATGAGCAGTTCTTC
few | TRBJ2-1 | TRBV9 | 17 | - | CASSPAVRAGFNNEQFF | TGTGCCAGCAGCCCGGCAGTACGTGCGGGATTCAACAATGAGCAGTTCTTC
- | TRBJ2-1 | TRBV5-1 | 15 | - | CASSLEWGGLNEQFF | TGCGCCAGCAGCCTGGAATGGGGGGGGCTCAATGAGCAGTTCTTC
many | TRBJ2-2 | TRBV5-1 | 13 | - | CASSSSNTGELFF | TGCGCCAGCAGCTCAAGTAACACCGGGGAGCTGTTTTTT
few | TRBJ2-1 | TRBV7-9 | 16 | - | CASSDGLVGTYNEQFF | TGTGCCAGCAGCGATGGGCTGGTCGGCACCTACAATGAGCAGTTCTTC
many | TRBJ2-3 | TRBV29-1 | 11 | - | CSVGGTDTQYF | TGCAGCGTTGGGGGCACAGATACGCAGTATTTT
few | TRBJ1-1 | TRBV6-1 | 12 | - | CASQRGRTEAFF | TGTGCCTCACAAAGGGGGAGGACTGAAGCTTTCTTT
few | TRBJ2-3 | TRBV6-5 | 12 | - | CASSISGDTQYF | TGTGCCAGCAGTATCTCAGGTGATACGCAGTATTTT
few | TRBJ2-5 | TRBV6-1 | 13 | - | CASSERDQETQYF | TGTGCCAGCAGTGAAAGGGATCAAGAGACCCAGTACTTC
many | TRBJ1-6 | TRBV6-1 | 14 | - | CASSEGQGNSPLHF | TGTGCCAGCAGTGAAGGGCAGGGTAATTCACCCCTCCACTTT
few | TRBJ2-2 | TRBV6-2/TRBV6-3 | 14 | - | CASNSQGPPGELFF | TGTGCCAGCAATTCTCAGGGTCCCCCCGGGGAGCTGTTTTTT
- | TRBJ1-1 | TRBV2 | 13 | TRBD1 | CASSTGVFTEAFF | TGTGCCAGCAGTACAGGGGTCTTTACTGAAGCTTTCTTT
many | TRBJ1-6 | TRBV12-3/TRBV12-4 | 14 | - | CASSLSPGNSPLHF | TGTGCCAGCAGTTTGTCCCCGGGGAATTCACCCCTCCACTTT
- | TRBJ1-3 | TRBV20-1 | 16 | - | CSAREAGIPGGNTIYF | TGCAGTGCTAGAGAGGCGGGCATACCGGGAGGAAACACCATATATTTT
few | TRBJ2-1 | TRBV12-3/TRBV12-4 | 12 | - | CASRLRPNEQFF | TGTGCCAGCAGACTCCGCCCCAATGAGCAGTTCTTC
- | TRBJ2-3 | TRBV5-1 | 15 | - | CASSFRTDNTVTQYF | TGCGCCAGCAGCTTCCGGACGGACAACACGGTTACGCAGTATTTT
- | TRBJ2-1 | TRBV15 | 16 | TRBD2 | CATSRPVGREYNEQFF | TGTGCCACCAGCAGACCGGTGGGGAGGGAATACAATGAGCAGTTCTTC
many | TRBJ2-5 | TRBV7-9 | 13 | - | CASSRDQQETQYF | TGTGCCAGCAGCCGGGACCAACAAGAGACCCAGTACTTC
- | TRBJ2-7 | TRBV6-5 | 11 | - | CASSSRQEQYF | TGTGCCAGCAGTTCCCGACAGGAGCAGTACTTC
many | TRBJ2-7 | TRBV5-1 | 14 | - | CASSLGGGTYEQYF | TGCGCCAGCAGCTTGGGAGGGGGTACCTACGAGCAGTACTTC
- | TRBJ2-1 | TRBV7-3 | 18 | - | CASSLGVRGGQMASEQFF | TGTGCCAGCAGCTTAGGAGTCCGAGGAGGGCAGATGGCAAGTGAGCAGTTCTTC
few | TRBJ2-3 | TRBV12-3/TRBV12-4 | 17 | TRBD1 | CASSSITGADSSDTQYF | TGTGCCAGCAGTTCCATCACAGGGGCTGATTCCTCAGATACGCAGTATTTT
- | TRBJ2-5 | TRBV4-2 | 17 | TRBD2 | CASSQLGLAGGIETQYF | TGTGCCAGCAGCCAACTAGGACTAGCGGGGGGGATTGAGACCCAGTACTTC
few | TRBJ2-7 | TRBV12-3/TRBV12-4 | 16 | TRBD2 | CASSLTLAGGSHEQYF | TGTGCCAGCAGTTTAACCTTAGCGGGAGGGTCGCACGAGCAGTACTTC
few | TRBJ2-7 | TRBV4-1 | 17 | - | CASSLVAPIQSSYEQYF | TGCGCCAGCAGCCTGGTGGCTCCAATCCAAAGCTCCTACGAGCAGTACTTC
few | TRBJ2-7 | TRBV6-5 | 19 | TRBD2 | CASSYQLLQPGLAAYEQYF | TGTGCCAGCAGTTACCAACTTTTGCAACCGGGACTAGCGGCCTACGAGCAGTACTTC
- | TRBJ1-5 | TRBV6-1 | 13 | - | CASGSSSRQPQHF | TGTGCCAGTGGTTCTAGCTCAAGGCAGCCCCAGCATTTT
few | TRBJ2-1 | TRBV3-1 | 14 | - | CASSQVSGNNEQFF | TGTGCCAGCAGCCAAGTTTCAGGGAACAATGAGCAGTTCTTC
few | TRBJ1-5 | TRBV6-2/TRBV6-3 | 16 | TRBD1 | CASSYSGDRGNQPQHF | TGTGCCAGCAGTTACTCAGGAGACAGGGGGAATCAGCCCCAGCATTTT
- | TRBJ1-4 | TRBV12-3/TRBV12-4 | 13 | - | CASSWGANEKLFF | TGTGCCAGCAGTTGGGGGGCTAATGAAAAACTGTTTTTT
- | TRBJ2-5 | TRBV12-3/TRBV12-4 | 16 | - | CASSLALSATQETQYF | TGTGCCAGCAGTTTAGCGCTTAGCGCGACCCAAGAGACCCAGTACTTC
- | TRBJ2-7 | TRBV9 | 15 | TRBD1 | CASSHRQGISYEQYF | TGTGCCAGCAGCCACCGACAGGGCATCTCCTACGAGCAGTACTTC
- | TRBJ1-1 | TRBV6-5 | 16 | - | CASRSLFRRRLTEAFF | TGTGCCAGCCGAAGCCTTTTCAGGAGGCGATTAACTGAAGCTTTCTTT
few | TRBJ2-3 | TRBV10-3 | 15 | - | CAISEPRRSTDTQYF | TGTGCCATCAGTGAGCCACGTCGAAGCACAGATACGCAGTATTTT
few | TRBJ1-1 | TRBV5-1 | 15 | - | CASSLIRGSNTEAFF | TGCGCCAGCAGCTTAATCAGGGGATCGAACACTGAAGCTTTCTTT